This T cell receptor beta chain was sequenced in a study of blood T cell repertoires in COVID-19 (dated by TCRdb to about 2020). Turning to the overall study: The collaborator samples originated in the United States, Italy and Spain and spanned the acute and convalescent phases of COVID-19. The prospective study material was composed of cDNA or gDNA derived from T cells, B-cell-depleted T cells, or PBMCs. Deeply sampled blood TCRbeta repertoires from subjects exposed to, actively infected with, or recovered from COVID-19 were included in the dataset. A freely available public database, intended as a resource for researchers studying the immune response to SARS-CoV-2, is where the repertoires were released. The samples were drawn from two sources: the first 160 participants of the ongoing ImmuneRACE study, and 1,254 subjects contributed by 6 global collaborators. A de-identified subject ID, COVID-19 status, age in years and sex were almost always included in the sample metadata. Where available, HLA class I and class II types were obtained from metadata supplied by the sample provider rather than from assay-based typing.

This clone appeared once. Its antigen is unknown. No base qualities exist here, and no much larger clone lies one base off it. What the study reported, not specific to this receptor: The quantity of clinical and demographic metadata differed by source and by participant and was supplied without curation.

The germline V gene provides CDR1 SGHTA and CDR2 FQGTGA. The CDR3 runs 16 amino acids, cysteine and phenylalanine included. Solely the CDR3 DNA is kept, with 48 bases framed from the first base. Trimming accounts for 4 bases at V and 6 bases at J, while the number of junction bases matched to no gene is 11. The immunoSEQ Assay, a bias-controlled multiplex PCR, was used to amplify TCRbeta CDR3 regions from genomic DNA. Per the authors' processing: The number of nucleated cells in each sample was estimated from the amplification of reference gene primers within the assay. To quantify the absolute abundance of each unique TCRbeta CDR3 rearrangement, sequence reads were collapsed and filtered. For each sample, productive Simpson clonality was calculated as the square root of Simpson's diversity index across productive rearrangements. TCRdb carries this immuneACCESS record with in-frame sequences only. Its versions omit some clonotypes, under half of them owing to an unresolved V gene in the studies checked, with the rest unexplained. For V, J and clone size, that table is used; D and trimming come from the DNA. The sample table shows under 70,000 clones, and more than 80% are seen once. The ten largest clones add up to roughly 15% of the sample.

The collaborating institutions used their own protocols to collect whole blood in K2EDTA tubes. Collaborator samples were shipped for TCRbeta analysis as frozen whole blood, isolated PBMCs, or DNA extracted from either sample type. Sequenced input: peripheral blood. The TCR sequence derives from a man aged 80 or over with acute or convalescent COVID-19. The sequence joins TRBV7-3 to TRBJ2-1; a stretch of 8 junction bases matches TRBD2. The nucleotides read TGTGCCAGCAGCTCTCCGGGACTAGAGGGTGTCAATGAGCAGTTCTTC. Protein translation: CASSSPGLEGVNEQFF.